Each of the 13 T cell receptor beta chains below was sequenced from the same sample in a study of blood T cell repertoires in COVID-19 (dated by TCRdb to the early 2020s). Receptor amplification or capture employed the immunoSEQ multiplex PCR assay. Here the immuneACCESS table is served through TCRdb, limited to in-frame sequences with V and J called. Missing clones are a known gap in these copies; in checked studies unresolved V genes cover under half, and the rest lacks a known reason. The sample contains some 180,000 clones, 84% of them found a single time. The ten largest clones represent less than 15% of the sample. Sequencing was performed on peripheral blood. Source of these receptors: a human donor in a cohort sampled during active COVID-19.

J is TRBJ2-2 and V is TRBV7-2; maybe TRBD1 (6 bases). The V gene's germline CDR1 is SGHTA and CDR2 FQGNSA. There are 16 residues in the CDR3. Trimming removed 3 bases from V and 0 bases from J, with 11 bases in between. The CDR3 loop is CASSFGQNSNTGELFF. The CDR3 coding sequence is TGTGCCAGCAGCTTCGGACAGAACTCGAACACCGGGGAGCTGTTTTTT.

This chain uses TRBV5-1 with TRBJ2-7; maybe TRBD1 (6 bases). Trimming removed 4 bases at V and 5 bases at J, with 13 bases between. Germline lookup yields CDR1 SGHRS and CDR2 YFSETQ. The CDR3 totals 13 residues. DNA of the CDR3: TGCGCCAGCAGCATCCGGGACAAACACGAGCAGTACTTC. The encoded protein is CASSIRDKHEQYF.

The rearrangement links TRBV27 to TRBJ1-5; D unresolved. This CDR3 spans 15 amino acids. V was pared by 2 bases and J by 0 bases, with 8 bases between. Germline CDR1 is MNHEY and CDR2 is SMNVEV (reference sequence). CDR3: CASSLGPYSNQPQHF. CDR3 DNA: TGTGCCAGCAGTTTAGGCCCTTATAGCAATCAGCCCCAGCATTTT.

This chain connects TRBV27 to TRBJ2-3, with D possibly TRBD1 on 5 matching bases. Germline V gives CDR1 MNHEY, CDR2 SMNVEV (reference sequence). This CDR3 has 12 amino acids. Trimming removed 6 bases from V and 8 bases from J, with 12 bases in between. The DNA for the CDR3 is TGTGCCAGCAGCTTCAGCCAGGGTACGCAGTATTTT. Residues: CASSFSQGTQYF.

The chain couples TRBV5-5 to TRBJ1-1; unclear D gene. CDR1 SGHKS and CDR2 YYEKEE come from the germline V gene (reference sequence). The length of the CDR3 is 13 residues. Trimming removed 5 bases from V and 5 bases from J, with 13 bases in between. The DNA for the CDR3 is TGTGCCAGCAGACCGGGCGGGAAAACTGAAGCTTTCTTT. It translates to CASRPGGKTEAFF. The full variable domain, in which reference TRBV5-5 and TRBJ1-1 provide the parts outside the CDR3, is DAGVTQSPTHLIKTRGQQVTLRCSPISGHKSVSWYQQVLGQGPQFIFQYYEKEERGRGNFPDRFSARQFPNYSSELNVNALLLGDSALYLCASRPGGKTEAFFGQGTRLTVV.

DNA of the CDR3: TGTGCCAGTAAGGCGGGACAGGGGGCTTCCTACGAGCAGTACTTC. Encoded protein: CASKAGQGASYEQYF. The chain joins TRBV19 to TRBJ2-7, with TRBD1 identical over 12 bases. Germline V gene data show CDR1 as LNHDA and CDR2 as SQIVND (reference sequence). The CDR3 sequence is 15 residues long. V was clipped by 7 bases and J by 1 base; unmatched bases: 5.

The V and J genes are TRBV5-5 and TRBJ2-1; 10 bases map to TRBD1. The CDR3 totals 15 residues. Germline-derived CDR1 and CDR2 are SGHKS and YYEKEE (reference sequence). The junction had 5 bases not matched to a gene; V was cut back by 4 bases and J by 4 bases. As DNA, the CDR3 is TGTGCCAGCAGCCCCGGGACAGGGGCGTACAATGAGCAGTTCTTC. Amino acid sequence: CASSPGTGAYNEQFF.

J is TRBJ1-2 and V is TRBV6-5, with 12 bases fitting TRBD1. The CDR3 has 15 residues. J was trimmed by 4 bases and V by 5 bases; bases with no gene match: 5. Germline lookup yields CDR1 MNHEY and CDR2 SVGAGI. The CDR3 coding sequence is TGTGCCAGCAGTCCCGGGACAGGGGGCGGCTATGGCTACACCTTC. Translated: CASSPGTGGGYGYTF.

The sample holds one count of this clone. The chain links TRBV6-2 or TRBV6-3 to TRBJ1-5, with a tentative D call TRBD1 (6 bases). The CDR3 has 13 amino acids. The ends were cut back, 5 bases at V and 9 bases at J, with 14 bases in the middle. Germline V lookup: CDR1 MNHEY, CDR2 SVGEGT. CDR3 sequence reads: CASSLGGLLPQHF. Here the CDR3 DNA reads TGTGCCAGCAGTCTAGGGGGTTTGTTGCCCCAGCATTTT.

The J gene is TRBJ1-4, the V gene TRBV7-9; weak D call: TRBD1 (5 bases). The CDR3 has 15 residues. V was clipped by 2 bases and J by 8 bases, with 15 bases between them. Germline assignment: CDR1 SEHNR and CDR2 FQNEAQ (reference sequence). The CDR3: CASSLNMGLTEKLFF. In DNA form, the CDR3 reads TGTGCCAGCAGCTTAAATATGGGGCTAACGGAAAAACTGTTTTTT.

This chain uses TRBV5-1 with TRBJ2-1; TRBD2 aligns across 7 bases. Per the germline V gene, CDR1 is SGHRS and CDR2 is YFSETQ. After removal of 0 bases from V and 3 bases from J, the junction contained 0 bases not matched to a gene. The CDR3 is made up of 14 amino acids. CDR3 residues: CASSLGTSYNEQFF. The CDR3, as DNA: TGCGCCAGCAGCTTGGGGACTAGCTACAATGAGCAGTTCTTC.

V is TRBV4-1 and J is TRBJ2-1, with D tentatively TRBD2 (6 bases). V dropped 0 bases and J dropped 2 bases, with 11 bases sitting between them. Germline-derived CDR1 and CDR2 are MGHRA and YSYEKL. The CDR3 is 16 residues long. CDR3 bases: TGCGCCAGCAGCCAAGATCTTGGCGGGACCTACAATGAGCAGTTCTTC. Translating gives CASSQDLGGTYNEQFF.

J is TRBJ2-2 and V is TRBV19; 8 bases are a match to TRBD1. This CDR3 region has 16 residues. Germline lookup yields CDR1 LNHDA and CDR2 SQIVND (reference sequence). V lost 5 bases and J lost 2; bases outside the gene matches: 7. CDR3 nucleotide sequence: TGTGCCAGTAGTGTAGGACAGGGAGTAAACACCGGGGAGCTGTTTTTT. This sequence encodes CASSVGQGVNTGELFF.